Each of the 17 T cell receptor beta chains below was sequenced from the same sample in a study of T-cell reconstitution after alpha-beta-depleted transplantation in children. During its preparation, the TCRbeta library received unique molecular identifiers. MiXCR was run by TCRdb on the PCR reads, yielding one entry per CDR3 protein. This table has about 600,000 distinct CDR3 sequences, more than 20% appearing once. Material: PBMCs, mostly from graft donor cells, obtained 360 days after TCRalphabeta/CD19-depleted stem cell transplant. Receptors were obtained from a boy less than two years old who had a stem cell transplant for acute myeloid leukemia, so the T cells may come from the graft donor.

This clonotype was seen a handful of times. This chain links TRBV18 with TRBJ1-2; TRBD1 might be the D (5 bases). CDR3 length equals 15 residues. With 5 bases removed from V and 4 bases from J, the gap between germline ends came to 17 bases. Germline CDR1 reads KGHSH; CDR2 reads LQKENI. CDR3 nucleotides: TGTGCCAGCTCAAACTCCGGGACCGCAGCCTATGGCTACACCTTC. Its protein product is CASSNSGTAAYGYTF.

In the case of this clonotype: Since a much larger clone is just one base distant, this may be a read error. The chain carries TRBV20-1 and TRBJ2-7, with 9 bases identical to TRBD1. Trimming took 7 bases from V and 0 from J; bases not matched to a gene: 7. This CDR3 has 14 residues. Germline V gives CDR1 DFQATT, CDR2 SNEGSKA (reference sequence). The CDR3 region is CSGPGQGSSYEQYF. The CDR3 coding sequence is TGCAGTGGCCCTGGACAGGGGAGCTCCTACGAGCAGTACTTC.

This clonotype was detected ten times or more. The rearrangement links TRBV5-1 to TRBJ2-1, with D possibly being TRBD1 (5 bases). With 0 bases removed from V and 9 bases from J, the gap between germline ends came to 19 bases. This CDR3 comprises 16 residues. The germline CDR1 and CDR2 sequences are SGHRS and YFSETQ. The CDR3 bases are TGCGCCAGCAGCTTGGTAGGACACCTTAGGGATCTTGAGCAGTTCTTC. Translated: CASSLVGHLRDLEQFF.

This clonotype showed up just a few times. The V call is TRBV25-1, the J call TRBJ2-3; TRBD2 aligns across 9 bases. Trimming cost V 7 bases and J 2 bases; bases outside gene matches: 7. This CDR3 has 15 residues. The germline V gene encodes CDR1 MGHDK and CDR2 SYGVNS. CDR3 nucleotide sequence: TGTGCCAGCATAGGGCTAGCGGGGCCCACAGATACGCAGTATTTT. The encoded protein is CASIGLAGPTDTQYF.

This clonotype showed up just a few times. The J gene is TRBJ2-3, the V gene TRBV7-9, with 7 bases aligning to TRBD1. Germline V gene sequence: CDR1 SEHNR, CDR2 FQNEAQ (reference sequence). V was pared by 1 base and J by 2 bases, with 6 bases of the junction left unmatched. The CDR3 runs to 16 residues. The CDR3 coding sequence is TGTGCCAGCAGCTTAGGGACAGGTGGCTTCACAGATACGCAGTATTTT. Protein product: CASSLGTGGFTDTQYF.

The gene calls are TRBV20-1 and TRBJ2-5; TRBD2 matches 8 bases. Germline CDR1 reads DFQATT; CDR2 reads SNEGSKA (reference sequence). With V trimmed by 0 bases and J by 5 bases, 8 bases remained unmatched. CDR3 length equals 15 residues. This CDR3 reads CSARDPGGPVETQYF. As DNA, the CDR3 is TGCAGTGCTAGAGATCCGGGGGGGCCGGTTGAGACCCAGTACTTC.

This clonotype has just a few counts. The J gene is TRBJ2-4, the V gene TRBV20-1; TRBD1 or TRBD2 may be the D gene (5 bases each). Germline V gene sequence: CDR1 DFQATT, CDR2 SNEGSKA (reference sequence). The V end lost 6 bases, the J end lost 2 bases, and 11 bases lay between the germline ends. CDR3 length equals 13 residues. CDR3 region: CSATRGSKNIQYF. The CDR3 DNA reads TGCAGTGCCACTAGGGGATCCAAAAACATTCAGTACTTC.

This sequence joins TRBV2 and TRBJ2-3, with unresolved D. Trimming pared 3 bases from V and 0 bases from J, leaving 4 bases between. This CDR3 has 13 amino acids. Germline V gene data show CDR1 as SNHLY and CDR2 as FYNNEI. CDR3 amino acids: CASSDGSTDTQYF. DNA for the CDR3: TGTGCCAGCAGTGACGGGAGCACAGATACGCAGTATTTT.

J is TRBJ2-2 and V is TRBV7-2; D unresolved. The CDR3 runs 14 residues. Germline V lookup: CDR1 SGHTA, CDR2 FQGNSA. The V and J ends lost 0 bases and 6 bases respectively, with 8 bases between them. The CDR3: CASSLAADAGELFF. The DNA for the CDR3 is TGTGCCAGCAGCTTAGCGGCGGATGCCGGGGAGCTGTTTTTT.

In this sample, this clonotype turned up a few times. The rearrangement joins TRBV5-1 to TRBJ2-2, with D unresolved. V lost 1 base and J lost 3, with 10 bases in between. CDR1 SGHRS and CDR2 YFSETQ come from the germline V gene. The CDR3 is 15 residues long. The CDR3 coding sequence is TGCGCCAGCAGCTTGCTGGGTCTGTACACCGGGGAGCTGTTTTTT. It yields the protein CASSLLGLYTGELFF.

This chain uses TRBV7-2 with TRBJ2-5; either TRBD1 or TRBD2 may supply D (5 bases each). This CDR3 is 14 amino acids long. V lost 5 bases, J lost 2 bases, and 12 bases lay in between. The germline V gene encodes CDR1 SGHTA and CDR2 FQGNSA. The CDR3 here is CASSPGASQETQYF. CDR3 DNA: TGTGCCAGCAGCCCCGGGGCCAGTCAAGAGACCCAGTACTTC.

V and J are TRBV6-6 and TRBJ1-2; 8 nucleotides match TRBD1. Germline V gene lookup returns CDR1 MNHNY and CDR2 SVGAGI (reference sequence). CDR3 length equals 13 residues. V gave up 2 bases and J gave up 8 bases; unmatched junction bases: 4. The CDR3 DNA reads as TGTGCCAGCAGTTACGCGACAGGGGACGGCTACACCTTC. This gives the protein CASSYATGDGYTF.

The sample holds a few counts of this clonotype. The genes are TRBV6-5 and TRBJ2-3, with TRBD1 as a possible D gene (6 bases). There are 17 residues in the CDR3. Germline-derived CDR1 and CDR2 are MNHEY and SVGAGI. V was pared by 3 bases and J by 3 bases, with 19 bases between. The CDR3 region is CASSYRLQGPGTDTQYF. The CDR3 bases are TGTGCCAGCAGTTATCGGTTGCAGGGGCCTGGTACAGATACGCAGTATTTT.

Ten or more counts support this clonotype. The chain is built from TRBV29-1 and TRBJ1-1; D may be TRBD1 (5 bases). Trimming stripped 0 bases from V and 1 base from J, with 9 bases between. Looked up from germline, CDR1 is SQVTM and CDR2 is ANQGSEA. The CDR3 has 14 residues. The CDR3 region is CSVEDFRANTEAFF. Here the CDR3 DNA reads TGCAGCGTTGAAGATTTCAGGGCGAACACTGAAGCTTTCTTT.

This clonotype has a handful of counts. This chain uses TRBV20-1 with TRBJ1-2; 10 bases align to TRBD1. The CDR3 is 15 residues long. The V gene end was trimmed by 0 bases and the J gene end by 4 bases; junction bases not matched to a gene: 5. The germline gives CDR1 DFQATT, CDR2 SNEGSKA (reference sequence). The CDR3 loop is CSARDRQGAGYGYTF. The CDR3 nucleotides are TGCAGTGCTAGAGACCGACAGGGGGCAGGCTATGGCTACACCTTC.

This clonotype was detected ten times or more. J is TRBJ2-1 and V is TRBV20-1; 9 bases align to TRBD2. The CDR3 is made up of 14 amino acids. V lost 4 bases to trimming and J lost 4 bases; unmatched junction nucleotides: 5. Germline V gene data show CDR1 as DFQATT and CDR2 as SNEGSKA (reference sequence). The CDR3 DNA reads TGCAGTGCTACCCTTCTAGCGGGGTACAATGAGCAGTTCTTC. Encoded protein: CSATLLAGYNEQFF.

The chain links TRBV11-2 to TRBJ2-7; D is unresolved. The V end lost 3 bases, the J end lost 4 bases, and 10 bases lay between the germline ends. The germline V gene encodes CDR1 SGHAT and CDR2 FQNNGV. The CDR3 loop spans 13 amino acids. The CDR3 loop is CASSFSPRYEQYV. CDR3 DNA sequence: TGTGCCAGCAGCTTTTCTCCACGGTACGAGCAGTACGTC.